The 17 T cell receptor beta chains presented below share a single source sample, sequenced in a study of long-term antiretroviral therapy in people with HIV. An immunoSEQ assay, version v3.0, was performed at survey level. Sequencing used immunoSEQ multiplex PCR; TCRdb keeps in-frame clones, though not all of them. This table has about 28,000 clones, about 90% appearing once. The sample here was unsorted PBMCs, taken 2 years after starting antiretroviral therapy. These receptors all come from a man aged 50 to 60 with HIV.

The V gene is TRBV28, the J gene TRBJ1-5; tentatively, D is TRBD1 (5 bases). CDR1 and CDR2 (germline): MDHEN, SYDVKM. Trimming removed 5 bases at V and 0 bases at J, with 14 bases between. This CDR3 is built from 16 residues. CDR3 sequence (DNA): TGTGCCAGCAGTACGAGACAGCTTTTTAGCAATCAGCCCCAGCATTTT. Protein product: CASSTRQLFSNQPQHF.

This clone was observed a single time. The gene calls are TRBV4-1 and TRBJ2-5; possibly TRBD2 for D (6 bases). Deletions cut 3 bases from V and 2 bases from J, with 13 bases between. The CDR3 has 15 residues. The germline gives CDR1 MGHRA, CDR2 YSYEKL. DNA of the CDR3: TGCGCCAGCAGCCAGGCCGGGACTTGGCAAGAGACCCAGTACTTC. This translates into CASSQAGTWQETQYF.

The V gene is TRBV27, the J gene TRBJ2-7; 8 bases line up with TRBD2. Germline V CDR1 and CDR2: MNHEY, SMNVEV (reference sequence). V was clipped by 2 bases and J by 0 bases; unmatched bases: 3. The CDR3 covers 15 residues. CDR3 DNA sequence: TGTGCCAGCAGTTTAACGGGGGGGCCCTCCTACGAGCAGTACTTC. This encodes CASSLTGGPSYEQYF.

The chain carries TRBV10-2 and TRBJ1-2, with 10 bases identical to TRBD1. The germline V gene encodes CDR1 WSHSY and CDR2 SAAADI. V dropped 8 bases and J dropped 4; count of bases not matched to a gene: 16. The CDR3 is made up of 17 amino acids. The CDR3 nucleotides are TGCGCCAGCCGTGGTTTCTGGACAGGGGGGAAGGGCTATGGCTACACCTTC. Protein product: CASRGFWTGGKGYGYTF.

CDR3 in amino acids: CASSPDRKGHTEAFF. The CDR3 nucleotides are TGTGCCAGCTCGCCGGACCGCAAGGGTCACACTGAAGCTTTCTTT. The rearrangement links TRBV18 to TRBJ1-1, with unresolved D. The CDR3 is 15 amino acids. Trimming pared 6 bases from V and 3 bases from J, leaving 17 bases between. The germline V gene encodes CDR1 KGHSH and CDR2 LQKENI.

This rearrangement joins TRBV7-2 to TRBJ1-2, with a possible D match to TRBD1 (5 bases). CDR3 length equals 14 residues. V was pared by 5 bases and J by 4 bases, with 14 bases between. The germline CDR1 and CDR2 sequences are SGHTA and FQGNSA. CDR3 coding DNA: TGTGCCAGCAGCGGGACCGCCGCTGGCTATGGCTACACCTTC. Translation: CASSGTAAGYGYTF.

The J gene is TRBJ2-1, the V gene TRBV9; 9 bases map to TRBD2. The CDR3 is made up of 15 amino acids. V dropped 0 bases and J dropped 4; count of bases not matched to a gene: 2. From germline, CDR1 is SGDLS and CDR2 YYNGEE. In nucleotides, the CDR3 is TGTGCCAGCAGCGTAGGACTAGCGGAATACAATGAGCAGTTCTTC. This codes for CASSVGLAEYNEQFF.

The chain joins TRBV27 to TRBJ2-3; TRBD2 aligns across 14 bases. The CDR3 has 15 residues. V lost 5 bases, J lost 8 bases, and 6 bases stayed unmatched. The germline V gene encodes CDR1 MNHEY and CDR2 SMNVEV (reference sequence). CDR3 sequence reads: CASSLGLAGVGTQYF. CDR3 DNA sequence: TGTGCCAGCAGTCTGGGACTAGCGGGGGTGGGTACGCAGTATTTT.

The J gene is TRBJ1-2, the V gene TRBV6-6, with a tentative D call TRBD1 (5 bases). CDR3 size: 15 residues. V dropped 0 bases and J dropped 6 bases, with 14 bases sitting between them. Looked up from germline, CDR1 is MNHNY and CDR2 is SVGAGI (reference sequence). The CDR3 here is CASSYSISGLDGYTF. The CDR3 nucleotides read TGTGCCAGCAGTTACTCGATATCAGGGTTGGATGGCTACACCTTC.

The V call is TRBV10-3, the J call TRBJ2-1, with TRBD1 identical over 7 bases. V was pared by 6 bases and J by 3 bases, with 14 bases of the junction left unmatched. Germline V gene sequence: CDR1 ENHRY, CDR2 SYGVKD. The CDR3 spans 17 residues. The CDR3 is CAISPAPGTALYNEQFF. CDR3 in DNA: TGTGCCATCAGCCCAGCCCCCGGGACAGCCCTCTACAATGAGCAGTTCTTC.

This clone was observed a single time. The rearrangement joins TRBV13 to TRBJ1-1; 8 nucleotides line up with TRBD1. CDR3 length: 16 residues. Trimming at V came to 6 bases and at J to 4 bases, leaving 13 bases not matched to a gene. Per germline, CDR1 PRHDT and CDR2 FYEKMQ (reference sequence). The CDR3 nucleotides are TGTGCCAGCAGTTCCACCGGACAGGGAGACTCCACTGAAGCTTTCTTT. Its protein product is CASSSTGQGDSTEAFF.

CDR3 amino acids: CASSGLLYEQYF. The CDR3 DNA reads as TGTGCCAGCAGCGGACTGCTCTACGAGCAGTACTTC. This rearrangement joins TRBV5-6 to TRBJ2-7, with D perhaps matching TRBD2 (5 bases). The CDR3 covers 12 residues. Germline V gene data show CDR1 as SGHDT and CDR2 as YYEEEE. V lost 4 bases and J 3 bases, leaving 8 bases between the germline ends.

The gene calls are TRBV27 and TRBJ1-4; perhaps TRBD1 as D (5 bases). The CDR3 loop spans 16 amino acids. V was cut by 3 bases and J by 8 bases, with 19 bases left in between. Per the germline V gene, CDR1 is MNHEY and CDR2 is SMNVEV (reference sequence). The CDR3: CASSFSLRGVGEKLFF. In DNA, the CDR3 is TGTGCCAGCAGTTTCAGTTTAAGAGGGGTGGGAGAAAAACTGTTTTTT. Full variable domain (rest looked up from reference TRBV27 and TRBJ1-4): EAQVTQNPRYLITVTGKKLTVTCSQNMNHEYMSWYRQDPGLGLRQIYYSMNVEVTDKGDVPEGYKVSRKEKRNFPLILESPSPNQTSLYFCASSFSLRGVGEKLFFGSGTQLSVL.

The rearrangement uses TRBV6-1 and TRBJ2-5, with 7 bases identical to TRBD2. CDR3 size: 14 residues. V dropped 1 base and J dropped 7; count of bases not matched to a gene: 6. Germline V gene lookup returns CDR1 MNHNS and CDR2 SASEGT. The CDR3 DNA reads TGTGCCAGCAGTGAAGTTGCGGGAGTAGGGACCCAGTACTTC. This gives the protein CASSEVAGVGTQYF.

The chain has TRBV5-6 and TRBJ2-7; D gene uncertain. Looked up from germline, CDR1 is SGHDT and CDR2 is YYEEEE. The V and J ends lost 2 bases and 0 bases respectively, with 9 bases between them. This CDR3 is built from 14 residues. The CDR3 reads CASSFSLSSYEQYF. The CDR3 DNA reads as TGTGCCAGCAGCTTCAGCCTAAGCTCCTACGAGCAGTACTTC.

This chain uses TRBV15 with TRBJ2-3; D gene ambiguous. The ends were cut back, 0 bases at V and 2 bases at J, with 12 bases in the middle. Germline CDR1 LNHNV, CDR2 YYDKDF (reference sequence). CDR3 length: 16 residues. CDR3 sequence reads: CATSRDLGEITDTQYF. CDR3 nucleotides: TGTGCCACCAGCAGAGATCTAGGAGAGATCACAGATACGCAGTATTTT.

This chain links TRBV30 with TRBJ1-5; D remains unclear. This CDR3 has 14 amino acids. V lost 1 base to trimming and J lost 2 bases, with 9 bases between them. Germline loops: CDR1 GTSNPN, CDR2 SVGIG (reference sequence). CDR3 sequence (DNA): TGTGCCTGGAGTGGGTTGAGCGGCAATCAGCCCCAGCATTTT. Encoded protein: CAWSGLSGNQPQHF. The full variable domain, its missing parts supplied by reference TRBV30 and TRBJ1-5, is SQTIHQWPATLVQPVGSPLSLECTVEGTSNPNLYWYRQAAGRGLQLLFYSVGIGQISSEVPQNLSASRPQDRQFILSSKKLLLSDSGFYLCAWSGLSGNQPQHFGDGTRLSIL.